The 6 T cell receptor beta chains given below trace back to one sample, sequenced in a study of shared T cell receptors in the human thymus. Data came from immunoSEQ multiplex PCR; TCRdb stores just in-frame clones and leaves some out. There are hundreds of thousands of clones in the sample; about 95% occur only once, and around 0.018% lies in the top ten. Sequencing input: thymocytes. These receptors were obtained from a human donor.

This chain joins TRBV7-4 and TRBJ2-5; 9 nucleotides align to TRBD2. V gave up 3 bases and J gave up 8 bases; unmatched junction bases: 4. The CDR3 loop spans 13 amino acids. CDR1 is SGHVT, CDR2 SQSDAQ, per germline. In nucleotides, the CDR3 is TGTGCCAGCAGCTTGAGCGGGAGGAAAACCCAGTACTTC. The encoded protein is CASSLSGRKTQYF. Complete variable domain (other parts from reference TRBV7-4 and TRBJ2-5): GAGVSQSPRYKVAKRGRDVALRCDSISGHVTLYWYRQTLGQGSEVLTYSQSDAQRDKSGRPSGRFSAERPERSVSTLKIQRTEQGDSAVYLCASSLSGRKTQYFGPGTRLLVL.

The chain uses TRBV27 and TRBJ2-5, with 9 bases lining up with TRBD1. This CDR3 contains 15 residues. Germline assignment: CDR1 MNHEY and CDR2 SMNVEV (reference sequence). With 5 bases clipped from V and 1 base from J, the junction kept 5 bases outside the gene matches. The CDR3 is CASSLGQGTQETQYF. In DNA form, the CDR3 reads TGTGCCAGCAGTCTCGGACAGGGGACCCAAGAGACCCAGTACTTC.

CDR3 sequence: CASSIYQTTPYEQYF. CDR3 bases: TGTGCCAGTAGTATATACCAGACTACACCCTACGAGCAGTACTTC. The chain is built from TRBV19 and TRBJ2-7, with TRBD2 as a possible D gene (5 bases). Trimming shortened V by 2 bases and J by 2 bases, and 13 bases separated the two germline ends. This CDR3 has 15 amino acids. Germline CDR1 LNHDA, CDR2 SQIVND (reference sequence).

The chain links TRBV7-9 to TRBJ1-5; D is ambiguous. CDR1 and CDR2 (germline): SEHNR, FQNEAQ (reference sequence). The V gene lost 5 bases and the J gene lost 0 bases, with 11 bases spanning the gap. The CDR3 totals 15 residues. The DNA of the CDR3 is TGTGCCAGCAGCCGGGAAGGGTATAGCAATCAGCCCCAGCATTTT. Residues: CASSREGYSNQPQHF.

J is TRBJ2-7 and V is TRBV19; D might be TRBD1 (5 bases). The CDR3 is made up of 13 amino acids. CDR1 is LNHDA and CDR2 is SQIVND in the germline V gene (reference sequence). Trimming took 5 bases from V and 0 from J, leaving 8 bases between them. CDR3 region: CASSVTVSYEQYF. DNA of the CDR3: TGTGCCAGTAGTGTGACAGTCTCCTACGAGCAGTACTTC. The full variable domain, completed using reference TRBV19 and TRBJ2-7, is DGGITQSPKYLFRKEGQNVTLSCEQNLNHDAMYWYRQDPGQGLRLIYYSQIVNDFQKGDIAEGYSVSREKKESFPLTVTSAQKNPTAFYLCASSVTVSYEQYFGPGTRLTVT.

The J gene is TRBJ1-2, the V gene TRBV4-1, with unresolved D. Germline assignment: CDR1 MGHRA and CDR2 YSYEKL. The CDR3 runs to 14 residues. Trimming shortened V by 2 bases and J by 7 bases, and 14 bases separated the two germline ends. DNA of the CDR3: TGCGCCAGCAGCCAAAATGAGAGATCCTCTGGCTACACCTTC. Translating it yields CASSQNERSSGYTF.